The 17 T cell receptor beta chains listed next were all sequenced from one sample in a study of human T cells and chemical hapten exposure. Each CDR3 protein gets one entry after TCRdb re-called the RACE reads with MiXCR. This sample carries 82,000 or so distinct CDR3 sequences, 10% to 15% of them seen once, and the ten largest clones take approximately 6%. Time point reported: patch test 3, about 24 weeks after DPC sensitization. The treatment is: therapeutic diphenylcyclopropenone sensitization with weekly scalp DPC. The specimen was whole blood, collected in connection with sensitization to the hapten diphenylcyclopropenone (DPC). Receptors were obtained from a woman between 45 and 60 years old with alopecia areata. Some clones in this sample may be carry-over from other donors' samples.

This chain links TRBV19 with TRBJ2-7; D not resolved. Germline V gives CDR1 LNHDA, CDR2 SQIVND (reference sequence). This CDR3 spans 13 amino acids. Deletions cut 3 bases from V and 3 bases from J, with 9 bases between. CDR3 residues: CASSIGVLYEQYF. The DNA for the CDR3 is TGTGCCAGTAGTATCGGAGTTCTCTACGAGCAGTACTTC. The entire variable domain, with the rest obtained from reference TRBV19 and TRBJ2-7, is as follows: DGGITQSPKYLFRKEGQNVTLSCEQNLNHDAMYWYRQDPGQGLRLIYYSQIVNDFQKGDIAEGYSVSREKKESFPLTVTSAQKNPTAFYLCASSIGVLYEQYFGPGTRLTVT.

This clonotype has a handful of counts. This chain joins TRBV28 and TRBJ1-2; D remains unclear. The CDR3 has 12 residues. Germline assignment: CDR1 MDHEN and CDR2 SYDVKM. The V gene lost 4 bases and the J gene lost 5 bases, with 8 bases spanning the gap. For the CDR3, the DNA is TGTGCCAGCAGTTCGTCCTTATATGGCTACACCTTC. It codes for CASSSSLYGYTF.

CDR3 loop: CASSVTSTDTQYF. CDR3 DNA sequence: TGCGCCAGCAGTGTTACTAGCACAGATACGCAGTATTTT. The chain links TRBV10-2 to TRBJ2-3, with D uncertain. The ends were cut back, 4 bases at V and 0 bases at J, with 5 bases in the middle. The germline V gene encodes CDR1 WSHSY and CDR2 SAAADI. The CDR3 length is 13 residues.

This clonotype was picked up many times. This chain links TRBV2 with TRBJ2-7, with a tentative D call TRBD2 (6 bases). CDR1 and CDR2 from the germline V gene are SNHLY and FYNNEI. This CDR3 has 13 amino acids. The V end was cut by 5 bases, the J end by 2 bases, with 10 bases between. This CDR3 reads CASSTGVAYEQYF. In DNA form, the CDR3 reads TGTGCCAGCAGTACGGGAGTAGCCTACGAGCAGTACTTC.

The chain carries TRBV7-6 and TRBJ1-6, with 10 bases that match TRBD1. The J segment lost 7 bases and the V segment lost 5 bases, leaving 5 bases of the junction unmatched. Per the germline V gene, CDR1 is SGHVS and CDR2 is FNYEAQ. This CDR3 region has 15 residues. In DNA, the CDR3 is TGTGCCAGCAGCCCGGGACAGGGGAGCAATTCACCCCTCCACTTT. Protein: CASSPGQGSNSPLHF. Together with reference TRBV7-6 and TRBJ1-6, the CDR3 gives the full variable domain: GAGVSQSPRYKVTKRGQDVALRCDPISGHVSLYWYRQALGQGPEFLTYFNYEAQQDKSGLPNDRFSAERPEGSISTLTIQRTEQRDSAMYRCASSPGQGSNSPLHFGNGTRLTVT.

In this sample, this clonotype turned up a few times. The CDR3 loop reads CSVRYGTEFSYEQYF. CDR3 coding DNA: TGCAGCGTTCGTTACGGGACGGAATTTTCCTACGAGCAGTACTTC. The chain links TRBV29-1 to TRBJ2-7, with D perhaps being TRBD1 or TRBD2 (5 bases each). CDR1 SQVTM and CDR2 ANQGSEA come from the germline V gene. Trimming shortened V by 5 bases and J by 1 base, and 18 bases separated the two germline ends. The CDR3 loop spans 15 amino acids.

This clonotype was seen only a few times. The chain recombines TRBV18 with TRBJ1-6, with 9 bases identical to TRBD1. The ends lost 5 bases at V and 7 bases at J; junction bases unmatched: 3. The CDR3 is made up of 14 amino acids. Germline CDR1 KGHSH, CDR2 LQKENI. CDR3 coding DNA: TGTGCCAGCTCAGACGACAGGGGGAATTCACCCCTCCACTTT. It is translated as CASSDDRGNSPLHF.

The V and J genes are TRBV18 and TRBJ2-3; no clear D. CDR1 and CDR2 (germline): KGHSH, LQKENI. The CDR3 covers 15 residues. The V gene lost 2 bases and the J gene lost 3 bases, with 12 bases spanning the gap. This CDR3 reads CASSPGIATTDTQYF. In DNA, the CDR3 is TGTGCCAGCTCACCAGGGATAGCCACGACAGATACGCAGTATTTT.

This sequence joins TRBV7-9 and TRBJ1-6; possibly TRBD1 for D (5 bases). This CDR3 comprises 15 residues. Germline CDR1 is SEHNR and CDR2 is FQNEAQ (reference sequence). V was trimmed by 5 bases and J by 5 bases, leaving 13 bases between them. The CDR3 DNA reads TGTGCCAGCAGCAGCGCACAGGCGAATAATTCACCCCTCCACTTT. It translates to CASSSAQANNSPLHF.

This clonotype occurred a few times. The chain recombines TRBV7-9 with TRBJ2-3, with 9 positions matching TRBD1. V lost 3 bases, J lost 1 base, and 2 bases stayed unmatched. The CDR3 runs 15 residues. Germline loops: CDR1 SEHNR, CDR2 FQNEAQ (reference sequence). The CDR3 nucleotides read TGTGCCAGCAGCTTGGACAGGGGTCGCACAGATACGCAGTATTTT. Translated, it gives CASSLDRGRTDTQYF.

There are a few counts of this clonotype. The V call is TRBV20-1, the J call TRBJ2-1; 8 bases align to TRBD2. J was trimmed by 3 bases and V by 4 bases; bases with no gene match: 5. CDR3 length: 14 residues. CDR1 is DFQATT and CDR2 is SNEGSKA in the germline V gene (reference sequence). This CDR3 is CSATAGVGYNEQFF. In DNA, the CDR3 is TGCAGTGCTACAGCGGGAGTAGGCTACAATGAGCAGTTCTTC.

This clonotype has a count of ten or more. The rearrangement uses TRBV7-9 and TRBJ2-5, with D hard to call. V lost 2 bases and J 13 bases, leaving 11 bases between the germline ends. The CDR3 length is 11 residues. Germline-derived CDR1 and CDR2 are SEHNR and FQNEAQ (reference sequence). This chain's CDR3 is CASSLTDRWYF. The CDR3 nucleotides read TGTGCCAGCAGCTTAACGGACCGCTGGTACTTC. The whole variable domain, remainder taken from reference TRBV7-9 and TRBJ2-5, is DTGVSQNPRHKITKRGQNVTFRCDPISEHNRLYWYRQTLGQGPEFLTYFQNEAQLEKSRLLSDRFSAERPKGSFSTLEIQRTEQGDSAMYLCASSLTDRWYFGPGTRLLVL.

There are many counts of this clonotype. This chain joins TRBV5-4 and TRBJ2-5, with D perhaps matching TRBD2 (6 bases). The ends were cut back, 4 bases at V and 4 bases at J, with 20 bases in the middle. This CDR3 spans 16 amino acids. CDR1 is SGHNT and CDR2 is YYREEE in the germline V gene (reference sequence). CDR3 nucleotide sequence: TGTGCCAGCAGCGGAAAAAGCGGAGGGGAATCAGAGACCCAGTACTTC. Encoded protein: CASSGKSGGESETQYF.

V usage is TRBV12-3 or TRBV12-4 and J usage is TRBJ1-1; D is uncertain. The CDR3 covers 13 residues. Trimming removed 6 bases from V and 11 bases from J, with 19 bases in between. The CDR3 sequence: CASSPVGVPGAFF. The DNA for the CDR3 is TGTGCCAGCAGCCCCGTCGGAGTTCCCGGCGCTTTCTTT.

This chain uses TRBV11-3 with TRBJ2-1; D possibly corresponds to TRBD1 (5 bases). In germline, CDR1 is SGHNT, CDR2 YENEEA. With 1 base removed from V and 6 bases from J, the gap between germline ends came to 10 bases. The CDR3 spans 14 residues. CDR3 sequence reads: CASSLGQFSNEQFF. The CDR3 nucleotides are TGTGCCAGCAGCTTAGGACAGTTTAGCAATGAGCAGTTCTTC.

This clonotype was counted ten times or more. V is TRBV27 and J is TRBJ2-7; 7 bases line up with TRBD2. Germline CDR1 MNHEY, CDR2 SMNVEV (reference sequence). This CDR3 is 15 amino acids long. With V trimmed by 8 bases and J by 4 bases, 14 bases remained unmatched. The CDR3 protein is CASAQGYGGGYEQYF. The CDR3 region has the DNA TGTGCCAGCGCCCAAGGGTATGGCGGGGGTTACGAGCAGTACTTC.

The rearrangement joins TRBV7-2 to TRBJ2-1; unclear D gene. This CDR3 is built from 13 residues. Germline V gene data show CDR1 as SGHTA and CDR2 as FQGNSA. V lost 5 bases to trimming and J lost 10 bases, with 15 bases between them. Here the CDR3 DNA reads TGTGCCAGCAGCCCCCGCCGCCTCCGGGAGCAGTTCTTC. Translating it yields CASSPRRLREQFF.